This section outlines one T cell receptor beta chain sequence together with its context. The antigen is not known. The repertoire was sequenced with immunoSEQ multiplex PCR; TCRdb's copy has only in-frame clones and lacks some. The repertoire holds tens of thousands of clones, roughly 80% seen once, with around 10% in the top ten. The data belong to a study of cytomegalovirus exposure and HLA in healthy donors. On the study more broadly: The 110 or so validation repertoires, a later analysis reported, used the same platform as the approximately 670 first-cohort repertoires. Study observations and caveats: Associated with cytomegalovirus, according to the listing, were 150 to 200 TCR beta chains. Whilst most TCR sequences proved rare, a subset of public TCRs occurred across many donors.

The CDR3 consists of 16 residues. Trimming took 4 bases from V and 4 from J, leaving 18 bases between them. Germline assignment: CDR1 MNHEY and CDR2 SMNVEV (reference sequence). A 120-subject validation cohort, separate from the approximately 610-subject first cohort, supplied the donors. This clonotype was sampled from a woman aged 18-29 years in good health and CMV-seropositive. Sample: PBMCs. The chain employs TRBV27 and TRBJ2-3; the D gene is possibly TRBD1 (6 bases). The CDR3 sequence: CASSSEQGFHPDTQYF. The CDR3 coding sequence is TGTGCCAGCAGTTCCGAACAGGGTTTCCATCCAGATACGCAGTATTTT.